These 28 T cell receptor beta chains share one sample of origin, sequenced in a study of cytomegalovirus exposure and HLA in healthy donors. PCR was performed using 60 Vbeta and 13 Jbeta primers. Clones were read by immunoSEQ multiplex PCR, and TCRdb kept only the in-frame ones, dropping some. The top ten clones hold roughly 1.2% of a sample with roughly 100,000 clones, about four fifths of them seen once. Sequenced input: PBMCs. The receptors were gathered from a man in his forties in good health and CMV-seronegative.

This clone was found once. The chain employs TRBV10-3 and TRBJ1-3, with 8 bases fitting TRBD1. In germline, CDR1 is ENHRY, CDR2 SYGVKD. The CDR3 is 17 residues long. Unmatched junction bases numbered 10, after V lost 3 bases and J lost 3 bases. CDR3 in amino acids: CAISDSIGQGSGNTIYF. CDR3 DNA: TGTGCCATCAGTGACTCCATAGGACAGGGAAGTGGAAACACCATATATTTT.

This chain links TRBV27 with TRBJ2-1; D possibly corresponds to TRBD2 (5 bases). The germline CDR1 and CDR2 sequences are MNHEY and SMNVEV (reference sequence). Trimming removed 7 bases from V and 9 bases from J, with 19 bases in between. The CDR3 runs to 14 residues. DNA of the CDR3: TGTGCCAGCACCCCCCGGATGAGGGCCGTTGAGCAGTTCTTC. Translating gives CASTPRMRAVEQFF.

The V gene is TRBV27, the J gene TRBJ2-7, with a possible D match to TRBD1 (5 bases). V lost 4 bases, J lost 6 bases, and 13 bases lay in between. The CDR3 is made up of 13 amino acids. Germline CDR1 and CDR2: MNHEY and SMNVEV (reference sequence). In DNA, the CDR3 is TGTGCCAGCAGTTCAAATGGGGCCTCCGAGCAGTACTTC. Residues: CASSSNGASEQYF.

The V call is TRBV2, the J call TRBJ2-1; maybe TRBD2 (6 bases). Germline CDR1 SNHLY, CDR2 FYNNEI. V lost 8 bases to trimming and J lost 0 bases, with 11 bases between them. The CDR3 length is 14 residues. Written as DNA, the CDR3 is TGTGCCAGCTTAGCGGCCTCCTCCTACAATGAGCAGTTCTTC. Translating gives CASLAASSYNEQFF.

The genes are TRBV4-1 and TRBJ2-2; 9 nucleotides line up with TRBD2. Germline V gene data show CDR1 as MGHRA and CDR2 as YSYEKL. The CDR3 runs to 15 residues. V gave up 2 bases and J gave up 3 bases; unmatched junction bases: 1. DNA for the CDR3: TGCGCCAGCAGCCAACGGACTAGCGACACCGGGGAGCTGTTTTTT. Its translation: CASSQRTSDTGELFF.

With regard to this clone: An end of the junction does not agree with germline; a read error may underlie this. Other nucleotide sequences from this sample produce the same CDR3. The chain couples TRBV2 to TRBJ1-1; TRBD1 might be the D (5 bases). This CDR3 has 14 amino acids. In germline, CDR1 is SNHLY, CDR2 FYNNEI. CDR3 sequence reads: CASIWNTGDTEAFF. The CDR3 DNA reads as TGTGCCAGCATTTGGAATACAGGCGACACTGAAGCGTTCTTT.

This chain uses TRBV28 with TRBJ2-1; D is uncertain. This CDR3 region has 17 residues. The germline gives CDR1 MDHEN, CDR2 SYDVKM. V lost 1 base and J 0 bases, leaving 13 bases between the germline ends. The CDR3 DNA follows: TGTGCCAGCAGTTTATTCAAGGCGGTCAGCTCCTACAATGAGCAGTTCTTC. This translates into CASSLFKAVSSYNEQFF.

This sequence joins TRBV27 and TRBJ2-1, with TRBD2 as a possible D gene (7 bases). Germline lookup yields CDR1 MNHEY and CDR2 SMNVEV (reference sequence). The CDR3 length is 11 residues. With 3 bases removed from V and 15 bases from J, the gap between germline ends came to 12 bases. The CDR3 protein is CASSLGGAWFF. The DNA of the CDR3 is TGTGCCAGCAGTTTGGGGGGGGCTTGGTTCTTC.

The genes are TRBV19 and TRBJ2-7; D might be TRBD1 (5 bases). Per germline, CDR1 LNHDA and CDR2 SQIVND (reference sequence). V lost 3 bases and J 4 bases, leaving 13 bases between the germline ends. This CDR3 spans 14 amino acids. CDR3 sequence (DNA): TGTGCCAGTAGTATCGGCGGACAAGGATACGAGCAGTACTTC. This sequence encodes CASSIGGQGYEQYF.

The CDR3 bases are TGTGCCTGGACAAGGGGTGGCGGCTACACCTTC. Amino acid sequence: CAWTRGGGYTF. The genes are TRBV30 and TRBJ1-2; tentatively, D is TRBD1 (5 bases). The V gene lost 4 bases and the J gene lost 8 bases, with 11 bases spanning the gap. The length of the CDR3 is 11 residues. Germline V gene sequence: CDR1 GTSNPN, CDR2 SVGIG (reference sequence).

The chain employs TRBV27 and TRBJ2-1; TRBD1 matches 7 bases. With V trimmed by 7 bases and J by 0 bases, 3 bases remained unmatched. Per germline, CDR1 MNHEY and CDR2 SMNVEV (reference sequence). The CDR3 sequence is 14 residues long. The CDR3 nucleotides are TGTGCCAGCACCTGGGACAGCTCCTACAATGAGCAGTTCTTC. This codes for CASTWDSSYNEQFF.

The chain couples TRBV11-2 to TRBJ2-3; possibly TRBD1 for D (5 bases). The germline V and J ends were trimmed by 2 bases and 4 bases, with 10 bases remaining between them. The CDR3 runs 14 residues. Per the germline V gene, CDR1 is SGHAT and CDR2 is FQNNGV. CDR3 protein: CASSLQGSADTQYF. CDR3 sequence (DNA): TGTGCCAGCAGCTTACAGGGAAGCGCAGATACGCAGTATTTT. Together with reference TRBV11-2 and TRBJ2-3, the CDR3 gives the full variable domain: EAGVAQSPRYKIIEKRQSVAFWCNPISGHATLYWYQQILGQGPKLLIQFQNNGVVDDSQLPKDRFSAERLKGVDSTLKIQPAKLEDSAVYLCASSLQGSADTQYFGPGTRLTVL.

The chain combines TRBV6-6 with TRBJ1-5; maybe TRBD1 (5 bases). V gave up 4 bases and J gave up 9 bases, with 16 bases separating them. Germline values: CDR1 MNHNY, CDR2 SVGAGI (reference sequence). This CDR3 is built from 14 residues. CDR3 coding DNA: TGTGCCAGCAGTTCCTTAGGGGTTGCCGCGCCCCAGCATTTT. Its protein product is CASSSLGVAAPQHF.

This rearrangement joins TRBV27 to TRBJ1-3, with unresolved D. The ends were cut back, 5 bases at V and 0 bases at J, with 11 bases in the middle. This CDR3 has 15 amino acids. Germline values: CDR1 MNHEY, CDR2 SMNVEV (reference sequence). The CDR3: CASSPSVFSGNTIYF. In DNA, the CDR3 is TGTGCCAGCAGTCCCTCAGTCTTCTCTGGAAACACCATATATTTT.

The chain couples TRBV28 to TRBJ2-2, with 8 nucleotides matching TRBD1. Per the germline V gene, CDR1 is MDHEN and CDR2 is SYDVKM. V was clipped by 4 bases and J by 3 bases; unmatched bases: 7. The CDR3 covers 16 residues. The DNA for the CDR3 is TGTGCCAGCAGTTCTCCGACAGGGGCGTACACCGGGGAGCTGTTTTTT. It specifies CASSSPTGAYTGELFF.

The genes are TRBV6-1 and TRBJ1-2, with 7 bases lining up with TRBD1. With 6 bases clipped from V and 3 bases from J, the junction kept 7 bases outside the gene matches. Per the germline V gene, CDR1 is MNHNS and CDR2 is SASEGT. The CDR3 has 14 amino acids. CDR3 loop: CASSGTARYYGYTF. CDR3 bases: TGTGCCAGCAGCGGGACAGCCCGGTACTATGGCTACACCTTC.

The V and J genes are TRBV5-4 and TRBJ2-4, with a weak D call TRBD1 (5 bases). With 1 base removed from V and 5 bases from J, the gap between germline ends came to 16 bases. CDR1 and CDR2 from the germline V gene are SGHNT and YYREEE (reference sequence). CDR3 size: 16 residues. CDR3 nucleotides: TGTGCCAGCAGCTTGTCCTCGGGCCAGGGTGAAAACATTCAGTACTTC. This translates into CASSLSSGQGENIQYF. Drawing the rest from reference TRBV5-4 and TRBJ2-4, the complete variable domain is ETGVTQSPTHLIKTRGQQVTLRCSSQSGHNTVSWYQQALGQGPQFIFQYYREEENGRGNFPPRFSGLQFPNYSSELNVNALELDDSALYLCASSLSSGQGENIQYFGAGTRLSVL.

The sample holds one count of this clone. The J gene is TRBJ1-2, the V gene TRBV25-1; TRBD1 is a possible D gene (6 bases). The CDR3 loop spans 18 amino acids. Trimming stripped 3 bases from V and 3 bases from J, with 23 bases between. Germline-derived CDR1 and CDR2 are MGHDK and SYGVNS. CDR3 coding DNA: TGTGCCAGCAGTGATCGGGCCTCCCCCGGACAGCCGTACTATGGCTACACCTTC. Protein: CASSDRASPGQPYYGYTF.

The chain is built from TRBV10-3 and TRBJ1-1; tentatively, D is TRBD1 (6 bases). Germline values: CDR1 ENHRY, CDR2 SYGVKD. V lost 0 bases and J 1 base, leaving 9 bases between the germline ends. The CDR3 has 15 residues. CDR3 sequence reads: CAISESGARNTEAFF. DNA for the CDR3: TGTGCCATCAGTGAGTCGGGGGCCAGGAACACTGAAGCTTTCTTT.

V usage is TRBV19 and J usage is TRBJ1-1, with D perhaps matching TRBD1 (6 bases). Germline V gene sequence: CDR1 LNHDA, CDR2 SQIVND (reference sequence). The CDR3 covers 14 residues. V was shortened by 4 bases and J by 0 bases, with 9 bases between the two germline ends. The CDR3 sequence: CASSKGHLNTEAFF. CDR3 nucleotide sequence: TGTGCCAGTAGTAAGGGACATCTGAACACTGAAGCTTTCTTT.

This chain uses TRBV7-7 with TRBJ2-3; TRBD2 matches 9 bases. Per the germline V gene, CDR1 is SSHAT and CDR2 is FNYEAQ (reference sequence). This CDR3 has 17 residues. Trimming took 1 base from V and 2 from J; bases not matched to a gene: 7. CDR3 protein: CASSLEPAGGLTDTQYF. The CDR3 bases are TGTGCCAGCAGCTTAGAACCAGCGGGAGGCCTCACAGATACGCAGTATTTT. The variable domain in full, with the rest retrieved from reference TRBV7-7 and TRBJ2-3, is GAGVSQSPRYKVTKRGQDVTLRCDPISSHATLYWYQQALGQGPEFLTYFNYEAQPDKSGLPSDRFSAERPEGSISTLTIQRTEQRDSAMYRCASSLEPAGGLTDTQYFGPGTRLTVL.

This clone has a single count. The rearrangement uses TRBV5-8 and TRBJ2-1; 11 bases map to TRBD2. The junction had 2 bases not matched to a gene; V was cut back by 2 bases and J by 4 bases. CDR1 is SGHTS, CDR2 YDEGEE, per germline. The CDR3 contains 15 residues. In nucleotides, the CDR3 is TGTGCCAGCAGCTTACTAGCGGGGGTTTACAATGAGCAGTTCTTC. Its protein product is CASSLLAGVYNEQFF.

This rearrangement joins TRBV13 to TRBJ2-7; 11 nucleotides align to TRBD1. The CDR3 sequence is 17 residues long. Trimming cost V 5 bases and J 1 base; bases outside gene matches: 10. Germline V gives CDR1 PRHDT, CDR2 FYEKMQ (reference sequence). CDR3 DNA sequence: TGTGCCAGCAGCACCGGGACAGGGGGAGAGAGGTCCTACGAGCAGTACTTC. This gives the protein CASSTGTGGERSYEQYF.

This clone was seen only once. V and J are TRBV10-3 and TRBJ1-2, with unresolved D. The V and J ends lost 1 base and 2 bases respectively, with 5 bases between them. Germline V CDR1 and CDR2: ENHRY, SYGVKD. CDR3 size: 13 residues. This CDR3 is CAISELSNYGYTF. CDR3 nucleotides: TGTGCCATCAGTGAGTTGAGCAACTATGGCTACACCTTC.

V and J are TRBV4-1 and TRBJ2-5; D not certain. V gave up 4 bases and J gave up 5 bases, with 17 bases separating them. The CDR3 is made up of 15 amino acids. Germline assignment: CDR1 MGHRA and CDR2 YSYEKL. The CDR3 DNA reads as TGCGCCAGCAGCCCCCGACAAGCCTCCGCCGAGACCCAGTACTTC. Protein sequence: CASSPRQASAETQYF.

The V call is TRBV30, the J call TRBJ1-6; 11 bases fit TRBD1. V shed 7 bases, J shed 10 bases, and the junction held 15 bases outside the gene matches. The V gene's germline CDR1 is GTSNPN and CDR2 SVGIG (reference sequence). CDR3 length equals 16 residues. CDR3: CASGQGARFVSSPLHF. The CDR3 region has the DNA TGTGCCTCAGGACAGGGGGCGCGATTCGTTAGCTCACCCCTCCACTTT.

The chain employs TRBV29-1 and TRBJ2-7, with 11 bases matching TRBD2. The CDR3 length is 15 residues. With V trimmed by 5 bases and J by 4 bases, 10 bases remained unmatched. Germline V gene sequence: CDR1 SQVTM, CDR2 ANQGSEA. The CDR3: CSVRTGTSGTYEQYF. In DNA, the CDR3 is TGCAGCGTTCGAACGGGGACTAGCGGAACATACGAGCAGTACTTC.

The chain recombines TRBV19 with TRBJ2-7; D ambiguous. The CDR3 runs to 9 residues. Germline-derived CDR1 and CDR2 are LNHDA and SQIVND (reference sequence). The CDR3 DNA is TGTGCAACTCCAAACGAGCAGTACTTC. Translating gives CATPNEQYF.